This T cell receptor (beta chain) was retrieved from a study of Graves' ophthalmopathy and Graves' hyperthyroidism. This clonotype was detected many times. The CDR3 spans 13 residues. V lost 8 bases and J lost 7, with 12 bases in between. Germline CDR1 reads MNHEY; CDR2 reads SMNVEV (reference sequence). The sequenced template was RNA, covering the TCR beta CDR3 region. The first-round RT-PCR employed HTBI primers together with the Qiagen OneStep RT-PCR kit. A multiplex PCR was then performed as the second round. Each CDR3 protein is one row after TCRdb ran MiXCR on the multiplex PCR reads. The sample lists 650,000 to 800,000 distinct CDR3 sequences; about 40% were seen once. Presentation of ophthalmopathy in the donors involved moderate-to-severe activity, CAS ≥3, NOSPECS ≥4 and a duration under 3 months. Excluded: other autoimmune disease, uncontrolled infection, pregnancy or lactation.

Sample: peripheral blood. This clonotype originated in an adult man with Graves' ophthalmopathy. V usage is TRBV27 and J usage is TRBJ1-6; possibly TRBD1 for D (5 bases). As DNA, the CDR3 is TGTGCCAGCGGTAGGGAGGGGAATTCACCCCTCCACTTT. It encodes CASGREGNSPLHF.